Reported below is one T cell receptor (beta chain). In each case, RNA was isolated and then reverse transcribed into cDNA as the sequencing template. The repertoire was sequenced with immunoSEQ multiplex PCR; TCRdb's copy has only in-frame clones and lacks some. The sample contains over 150,000 clones, more than 50% of which appear only once. The data were taken from a study of CD8+ T cells in alopecia areata. Per germline, CDR1 SGHRS and CDR2 YFSETQ. With 1 base removed from V and 1 base from J, the gap between germline ends came to 4 bases. This CDR3 spans 13 amino acids. V gene TRBV5-1 combines with J gene TRBJ2-3; D remains unclear. This sequence originates from a human donor in good health. The specimen sequenced was CD8+ T cells sorted from blood. CDR3 residues: CASSLTGTDTQYF. The DNA of the CDR3 is TGCGCCAGCAGCTTGACCGGCACAGATACGCAGTATTTT.